Below are 18 T cell receptor beta chains sequenced from a single sample in a study of early T cells in non-severe SARS-CoV-2 infection. TCRdb used MiXCR to reprocess the 5' RACE reads, holding one entry per CDR3 protein. The table includes tens of thousands of distinct CDR3 sequences, 5% to 6% detected once. Here the sequenced sample was whole blood, taken at baseline. The receptor set was obtained from an adult who was a healthcare worker with PCR-confirmed SARS-CoV-2 infection or an uninfected control (not recorded which).

This clonotype was picked up many times. V and J are TRBV28 and TRBJ1-2, with TRBD1 matching over 11 bases. The CDR3 consists of 14 residues. The J segment lost 4 bases and the V segment lost 5 bases, leaving 3 bases of the junction unmatched. Germline CDR1 MDHEN, CDR2 SYDVKM. Written as DNA, the CDR3 is TGTGCCAGCAGTCCGGACAGGGGGCTCTATGGCTACACCTTC. Amino acids: CASSPDRGLYGYTF.

The table lists this clonotype with a few counts. V gene TRBV29-1 combines with J gene TRBJ2-1; 14 nucleotides align to TRBD2. Germline CDR1 reads SQVTM; CDR2 reads ANQGSEA. The CDR3 sequence is 14 residues long. Germline trimming cut 7 bases from V and 8 bases from J; bases unmatched to any gene: 7. CDR3 nucleotides: TGCAGCGCGGGGACTAGCGGGAGAGTGTATGAGCAGTTCTTC. It specifies CSAGTSGRVYEQFF.

This clonotype was counted at least ten times. The chain has TRBV5-6 and TRBJ2-1, with TRBD2 matching over 7 bases. Trimming cost V 6 bases and J 4 bases; bases outside gene matches: 7. Germline assignment: CDR1 SGHDT and CDR2 YYEEEE. The CDR3 has 14 residues. This chain's CDR3 is CASIGSSGYNEQFF. Written as DNA, the CDR3 is TGTGCCAGCATAGGGTCTAGCGGTTACAATGAGCAGTTCTTC.

The CDR3 DNA sequence: TGTGCCTGGAGTGTATCCCGGCTAGCGGGAGTATCAAATGAGCAGTTCTTC. This codes for CAWSVSRLAGVSNEQFF. The chain has TRBV30 and TRBJ2-1, with 10 bases fitting TRBD2. This CDR3 has 17 amino acids. V lost 0 bases, J lost 7 bases, and 12 bases stayed unmatched. Germline lookup yields CDR1 GTSNPN and CDR2 SVGIG (reference sequence).

This clonotype was seen ten or more times. The chain joins TRBV29-1 to TRBJ2-5; D is unresolved. The CDR3 length is 13 residues. The V and J ends lost 4 bases and 2 bases respectively, with 11 bases between them. The V gene's germline CDR1 is SQVTM and CDR2 ANQGSEA. This CDR3 reads CSVAGQTQETQYF. The CDR3 nucleotides read TGCAGCGTTGCAGGTCAGACACAAGAGACCCAGTACTTC.

This clonotype has ten or more counts. This chain uses TRBV20-1 with TRBJ2-5; D assignment may be TRBD1 or TRBD2 (6 bases each). The CDR3 runs to 13 residues. V lost 5 bases and J 4 bases, leaving 14 bases between the germline ends. Germline loops: CDR1 DFQATT, CDR2 SNEGSKA (reference sequence). The CDR3 DNA reads as TGCAGTGCTGGAGGGGGGCCAGGAGAGACCCAGTACTTC. This codes for CSAGGGPGETQYF.

This clonotype occurred many times. CDR3 DNA: TGTGCCAGCAGCCAAGGAAGGAGGGATGAAGCTTTCTTT. Translation gives CASSQGRRDEAFF. The chain is built from TRBV3-1 and TRBJ1-1; D is unclear. V gave up 1 base and J gave up 7 bases, with 10 bases separating them. The CDR3 loop spans 13 amino acids. CDR1 and CDR2 (germline): LGHDT, YNNKEL (reference sequence).

This clonotype occurred many times. This chain uses TRBV12-5 with TRBJ2-2; D remains unclear. The CDR3 extends over 14 amino acids. The germline gives CDR1 LGHNT, CDR2 FRNRAP. The V gene lost 1 base and the J gene lost 4 bases, with 7 bases spanning the gap. CDR3 nucleotides: TGTGCTAGTGGTTTGGGTGCCTCCACCGGGGAGCTGTTTTTT. Amino acids: CASGLGASTGELFF.

The chain combines TRBV9 with TRBJ1-6; unclear D gene. The germline CDR1 and CDR2 sequences are SGDLS and YYNGEE. This CDR3 is 14 amino acids long. The V and J ends lost 4 bases and 5 bases respectively, with 10 bases between them. CDR3 in DNA: TGTGCCAGCAGCCTTGGGCAGAATAATTCACCCCTCCACTTT. This codes for CASSLGQNNSPLHF.

This clonotype was counted between two and nine times. V is TRBV12-3 or TRBV12-4 and J is TRBJ2-5; 14 bases align to TRBD2. The CDR3 covers 17 residues. The V and J ends lost 3 bases and 4 bases, in that order; junction bases with no gene match: 7. CDR3 residues: CASSLTSGRAGSETQYF. The DNA of the CDR3 is TGTGCCAGCAGTTTGACTAGCGGGAGGGCCGGGTCAGAGACCCAGTACTTC.

This clonotype turned up a few times. V gene TRBV2 combines with J gene TRBJ1-1; possibly TRBD1 for D (6 bases). The V end lost 5 bases, the J end lost 3 bases, and 13 bases lay between the germline ends. The CDR3 is made up of 14 amino acids. Germline lookup yields CDR1 SNHLY and CDR2 FYNNEI. CDR3 in DNA: TGTGCCAGCAGTAAAGGGGGGGGCTACACTGAAGCTTTCTTT. It codes for CASSKGGGYTEAFF. The full variable domain, its missing parts supplied by reference TRBV2 and TRBJ1-1, is EPEVTQTPSHQVTQMGQEVILRCVPISNHLYFYWYRQILGQKVEFLVSFYNNEISEKSEIFDDQFSVERPDGSNFTLKIRSTKLEDSAMYFCASSKGGGYTEAFFGQGTRLTVV.

The chain links TRBV28 to TRBJ2-5; possibly TRBD1 or TRBD2 for D (5 bases each). Germline V gene lookup returns CDR1 MDHEN and CDR2 SYDVKM. This CDR3 region has 14 residues. The V end was cut by 5 bases, the J end by 7 bases, with 17 bases between. The CDR3 spells CASSTGLSGRTQYF. The CDR3 DNA is TGTGCCAGCAGTACAGGACTCTCCGGTCGGACCCAGTACTTC.

In this sample, this clonotype turned up many times. The chain recombines TRBV18 with TRBJ1-1; D gene ambiguous. Germline CDR1 reads KGHSH; CDR2 reads LQKENI. The CDR3 is 14 amino acids. V shed 4 bases and J shed 4 bases, with 13 bases lying between them. The CDR3 loop is CASSQYDRGTEAFF. The CDR3 bases are TGTGCCAGCTCACAGTACGATCGTGGCACTGAAGCTTTCTTT.

At least ten counts were recorded for this clonotype. This chain joins TRBV4-2 and TRBJ2-3, with 7 positions matching TRBD2. The CDR3 is 14 amino acids. V dropped 0 bases and J dropped 6; count of bases not matched to a gene: 3. The V gene's germline CDR1 is LGHNA and CDR2 YNFKEQ. CDR3 in amino acids: CASSQDPGGDTQYF. For the CDR3, the DNA is TGTGCCAGCAGCCAAGATCCGGGAGGCGATACGCAGTATTTT.

This clonotype was recorded at least ten times. The J gene is TRBJ2-7, the V gene TRBV29-1; D tentatively reads TRBD1 or TRBD2 (5 bases each). CDR1 SQVTM and CDR2 ANQGSEA come from the germline V gene. The germline V and J ends were trimmed by 4 bases and 3 bases, with 13 bases remaining between them. CDR3 size: 13 residues. CDR3: CSVARRQGYEQYF. As DNA, the CDR3 is TGCAGCGTTGCCCGGAGGCAGGGCTACGAGCAGTACTTC.

This clonotype came up many times. CDR3 amino acids: CSARGIYGYTF. CDR3 nucleotide sequence: TGCAGTGCTAGGGGGATATATGGCTACACCTTC. The chain uses TRBV20-1 and TRBJ1-2, with no clear D. Trimming stripped 3 bases from V and 5 bases from J, with 7 bases between. The CDR3 covers 11 residues. The germline V gene has CDR1 DFQATT and CDR2 SNEGSKA (reference sequence).

This clonotype was counted at least ten times. This chain connects TRBV7-2 to TRBJ2-1, with 9 positions matching TRBD2. V lost 5 bases and J lost 3; bases outside the gene matches: 8. The CDR3 consists of 16 residues. Looked up from germline, CDR1 is SGHTA and CDR2 is FQGNSA. The CDR3 DNA reads TGTGCCAGCAGCCCATTTAGCGGGAGTATCTACAATGAGCAGTTCTTC. Translating gives CASSPFSGSIYNEQFF. Drawing the rest from reference TRBV7-2 and TRBJ2-1, the complete variable domain is GAGVSQSPSNKVTEKGKDVELRCDPISGHTALYWYRQSLGQGLEFLIYFQGNSAPDKSGLPSDRFSAERTGGSVSTLTIQRTQQEDSAVYLCASSPFSGSIYNEQFFGPGTRLTVL.

This clonotype appeared many times. The V call is TRBV6-5, the J call TRBJ1-4; weak D call: TRBD1 (6 bases). Germline assignment: CDR1 MNHEY and CDR2 SVGAGI. The ends were cut back, 6 bases at V and 2 bases at J, with 16 bases in the middle. This CDR3 region has 16 residues. The CDR3 sequence: CASSPGRGATNEKLFF. DNA for the CDR3: TGTGCCAGCAGCCCGGGACGGGGGGCTACTAATGAAAAACTGTTTTTT.